This T cell receptor beta chain is from a study of pediatric ulcerative colitis. The germline V gene encodes CDR1 SGHDT and CDR2 YYEEEE. The CDR3 is 17 amino acids. V lost 0 bases to trimming and J lost 0 bases, with 15 bases between them. During colonoscopy, one to two rectal pinch biopsies were collected. On this clone: What it recognizes is unknown.

Clones were read by immunoSEQ multiplex PCR, and TCRdb kept only the in-frame ones, dropping some. The data hold tens of thousands of clones, with 65% to 85% observed a single time. Whole-study results and caveats: Some T cells in rectal biopsies may come from blood, especially with overt colitis.

The sequence was obtained from a boy between 10 and 17 years old with severe ulcerative colitis. The chain is built from TRBV5-6 and TRBJ1-1; a possible D gene is TRBD1 (5 bases). Source material: gut tissue. This CDR3 reads CASSLGLGRQMNTEAFF. The DNA for the CDR3 is TGTGCCAGCAGCTTGGGGCTGGGGCGACAAATGAACACTGAAGCTTTCTTT.